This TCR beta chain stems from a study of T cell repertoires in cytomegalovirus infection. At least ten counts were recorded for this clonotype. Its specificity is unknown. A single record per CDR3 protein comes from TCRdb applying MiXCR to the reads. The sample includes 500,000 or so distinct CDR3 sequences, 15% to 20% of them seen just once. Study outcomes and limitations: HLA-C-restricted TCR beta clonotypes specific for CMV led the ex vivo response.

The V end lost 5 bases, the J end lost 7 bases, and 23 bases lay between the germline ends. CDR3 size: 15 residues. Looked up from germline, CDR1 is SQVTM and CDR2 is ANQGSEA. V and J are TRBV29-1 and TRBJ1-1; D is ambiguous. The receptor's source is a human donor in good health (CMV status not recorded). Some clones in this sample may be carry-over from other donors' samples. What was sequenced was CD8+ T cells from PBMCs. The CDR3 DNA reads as TGCAGCGTTAGAAGGTCAGCCTATCTAGCCCTTGAAGCTTTCTTT. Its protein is CSVRRSAYLALEAFF.